This T cell receptor beta chain comes out of a study of spatial heterogeneity in lung cancer. Study summary: Where available, sequencing covered follow-up PBMC samples, taken at a median of roughly two years after resection. Alpha-chain detections were consistently fewer than beta-chain detections among the sequences.

This clonotype was detected many times. Its cognate antigen is unknown. Regarding the study as a whole: Among blood samples, ubiquitous expanded tumor TCRs appeared more at resection than at follow-up.

The CDR3 has 14 residues. The germline gives CDR1 MDHEN, CDR2 SYDVKM. The V gene lost 5 bases and the J gene lost 14 bases, with 21 bases spanning the gap. Using its own MiXCR run on the 5' RACE reads, TCRdb lists one record per CDR3 protein. The table lists about 70,000 distinct CDR3 sequences, over 7% of them singletons. The time point denotes: blood at routine non-recurrence follow-up after resection. This TCR was sampled from a female donor with early-stage non-small cell lung cancer. The chain links TRBV28 to TRBJ1-4; D remains ambiguous. The sequences come from PBMCs, collected at follow-up. CDR3 sequence: CASSPTLEPQGLFF. The CDR3 nucleotides read TGTGCCAGCAGTCCTACCCTTGAGCCTCAAGGTCTGTTTTTT.